This T cell receptor beta chain was observed in a study of blood T cell repertoires in COVID-19. Study-wide context: Samples taken during acute and convalescent COVID-19 were collected in the United States, Italy and Spain.

Only in-frame clones appear in the TCRdb table, and some are missing; sequencing was by immunoSEQ multiplex PCR. Of about 180,000 clones in the sample, approximately 80% were seen once. Germline lookup yields CDR1 SGDLS and CDR2 YYNGEE. This CDR3 contains 16 residues. After removal of 4 bases from V and 4 bases from J, the junction contained 13 bases not matched to a gene. The chain carries TRBV9 and TRBJ2-7; 8 bases line up with TRBD2. This clonotype originated in a woman aged 40 to 50 with COVID-19, enrolled during active disease. The sequenced sample consisted of peripheral blood. The CDR3 DNA is TGTGCCAGCAGCCCGAATCACCGCGCTAGCGGGTACGAGCAGTACTTC. It specifies CASSPNHRASGYEQYF.